Sequencing of this TCR beta chain was carried out in a study of metastatic and nonmetastatic thyroid tumors. Study-level information: Blood and tumor or nodule tissue repertoires from malignant and benign thyroid patients were compared.

Findings and caveats of the study: Versus benign nodules, malignant thyroid tumors reportedly had significantly higher TCR beta diversity, in blood and tumor.

V was pared by 0 bases and J by 8 bases, with 4 bases of the junction left unmatched. The CDR3 has 15 amino acids. Germline values: CDR1 MGHRA, CDR2 YSYEKL. No patient received treatment before thyroid surgery. This clone was seen once. The antigen is not known. Authors' processing steps: The authors used CDR3 differences across clinicopathological groups to build a distant-metastasis classifier for papillary thyroid cancer. TCRdb redid the clone calls on the PCR reads using MiXCR. These V and J calls rely on TCRdb rather than the paper's analysis. The table lists 6,500 to 7,000 clones, about 34% of them singletons.

What was sequenced was adjacent normal tissue. V gene TRBV4-1 combines with J gene TRBJ1-4, with TRBD1 identical over 9 bases. This sequence was found in a female donor with papillary thyroid cancer or a benign thyroid nodule (not recorded which). Some clones in this sample may be carry-over from other donors' samples. The CDR3 nucleotides are TGCGCCAGCAGCCAAGATACAGGACAGGGGGAAAAACTGTTTTTT. This gives the protein CASSQDTGQGEKLFF.